The TCR beta chain described here comes from a study of T cell responses to AZD1222 COVID-19 vaccine. A note on this clone: Its antigen is undetermined.

This CDR3 region has 13 residues. Germline V CDR1 and CDR2: LNHDA, SQIVND (reference sequence). V lost 5 bases and J lost 2, with 6 bases in between. The study, taken as a whole, reports: Only six individuals given AZD1222 were seropositive at baseline.

TCRdb's table, derived via immunoSEQ multiplex PCR, lists solely in-frame clones and lacks some. In the table there are 150,000 to 200,000 clones, roughly 92% of which are singletons. The clonotype comes from an adult in good health. This material consisted of peripheral blood, taken on day 0 of AZD1222 vaccination. The chain combines TRBV19 with TRBJ1-4; D not resolved. The CDR3 here is CASSPRTNEKLFF. CDR3 nucleotide sequence: TGTGCCAGTAGTCCCCGCACTAATGAAAAACTGTTTTTT.